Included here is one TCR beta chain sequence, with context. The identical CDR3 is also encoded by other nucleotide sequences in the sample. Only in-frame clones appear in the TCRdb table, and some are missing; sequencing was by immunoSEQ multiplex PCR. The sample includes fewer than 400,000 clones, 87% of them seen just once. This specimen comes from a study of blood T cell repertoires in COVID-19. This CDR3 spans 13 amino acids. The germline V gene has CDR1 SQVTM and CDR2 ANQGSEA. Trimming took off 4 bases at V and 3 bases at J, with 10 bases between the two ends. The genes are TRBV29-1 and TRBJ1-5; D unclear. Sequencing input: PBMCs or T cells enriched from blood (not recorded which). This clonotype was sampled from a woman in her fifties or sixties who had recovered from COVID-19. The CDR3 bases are TGCAGCGTTGCGGGGAGCCCCAATCAGCCCCAGCATTTT. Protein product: CSVAGSPNQPQHF.